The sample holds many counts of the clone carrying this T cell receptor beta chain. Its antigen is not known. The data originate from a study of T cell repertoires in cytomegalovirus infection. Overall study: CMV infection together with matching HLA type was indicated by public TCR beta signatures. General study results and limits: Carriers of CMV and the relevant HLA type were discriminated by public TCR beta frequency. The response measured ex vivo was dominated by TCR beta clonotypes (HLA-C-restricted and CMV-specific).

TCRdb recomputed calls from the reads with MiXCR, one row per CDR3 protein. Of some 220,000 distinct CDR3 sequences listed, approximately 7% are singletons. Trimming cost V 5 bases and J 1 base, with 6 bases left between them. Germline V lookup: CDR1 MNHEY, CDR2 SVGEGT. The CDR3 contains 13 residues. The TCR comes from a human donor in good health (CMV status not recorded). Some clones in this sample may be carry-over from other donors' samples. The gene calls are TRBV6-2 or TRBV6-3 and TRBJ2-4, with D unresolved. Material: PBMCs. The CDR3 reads CASSETAKNIQYF. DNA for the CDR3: TGTGCCAGCAGTGAAACGGCCAAAAACATTCAGTACTTC.